Below, 20 T cell receptor beta chains from the same sample are listed, as sequenced in a study of cytomegalovirus exposure and HLA in healthy donors. It was with 60 Vbeta and 13 Jbeta primers that the PCR ran. Sequencing used immunoSEQ multiplex PCR; TCRdb keeps in-frame clones, though not all of them. This sample yields about 90,000 clones, of which just under 90% are seen a single time; 2.3% belongs to the top ten. The sample taken for sequencing was PBMCs. The receptors stem from a man younger than 30 in good health and CMV-seronegative.

Only a few counts were recorded for this clone. The chain carries TRBV5-1 and TRBJ2-7, with TRBD1 identical over 9 bases. Germline V lookup: CDR1 SGHRS, CDR2 YFSETQ. Trimming cost V 3 bases and J 4 bases; bases outside gene matches: 11. CDR3 length: 16 amino acids. The DNA for the CDR3 is TGCGCCAGCAGCTCCCCCGGACAGGGGAATTTTTACGAGCAGTACTTC. It is translated as CASSSPGQGNFYEQYF.

J is TRBJ2-1 and V is TRBV18; 12 bases fit TRBD2. The ends lost 2 bases at V and 4 bases at J; junction bases unmatched: 3. CDR1 is KGHSH and CDR2 is LQKENI in the germline V gene. The CDR3 length is 16 residues. Here the CDR3 reads CASSPRTSGIYNEQFF. The CDR3 nucleotides read TGTGCCAGCTCACCAAGGACTAGCGGGATTTACAATGAGCAGTTCTTC. The full variable domain, its missing parts supplied by reference TRBV18 and TRBJ2-1, is NAGVMQNPRHLVRRRGQEARLRCSPMKGHSHVYWYRQLPEEGLKFMVYLQKENIIDESGMPKERFSAEFPKEGPSILRIQQVVRGDSAAYFCASSPRTSGIYNEQFFGPGTRLTVL.

The chain joins TRBV12-5 to TRBJ2-1; TRBD1 might be the D (5 bases). Germline CDR1 and CDR2: LGHNT and FRNRAP. V dropped 3 bases and J dropped 0 bases, with 9 bases sitting between them. This CDR3 region has 15 residues. Written as DNA, the CDR3 is TGTGCTAGTGGTTTCGACAGTAGCTCCTACAATGAGCAGTTCTTC. Translating it yields CASGFDSSSYNEQFF.

The V call is TRBV7-9, the J call TRBJ1-4; 7 bases are a match to TRBD1. Germline-derived CDR1 and CDR2 are SEHNR and FQNEAQ (reference sequence). The CDR3 is 15 residues long. The ends lost 5 bases at V and 10 bases at J; junction bases unmatched: 13. In DNA, the CDR3 is TGTGCCAGCAGCGAAGGAGACAGGGAGTTCGGAAAACTGTTTTTT. This encodes CASSEGDREFGKLFF.

CDR3 sequence: CASSPQLLAGVGKNIQYF. CDR3 coding DNA: TGCGCCAGCAGCCCCCAACTACTAGCGGGAGTCGGCAAAAACATTCAGTACTTC. The gene calls are TRBV4-3 and TRBJ2-4; 11 nucleotides match TRBD2. The length of the CDR3 is 18 residues. CDR1 LGHNA and CDR2 YSLEER come from the germline V gene. V was pared by 4 bases and J by 3 bases, with 11 bases of the junction left unmatched.

V and J are TRBV7-9 and TRBJ1-1; no clear D gene. CDR1 SEHNR and CDR2 FQNEAQ come from the germline V gene (reference sequence). This CDR3 is built from 11 residues. V lost 5 bases and J 1 base, leaving 2 bases between the germline ends. The CDR3 is CASSRNTEAFF. CDR3 bases: TGTGCCAGCAGCCGGAACACTGAAGCTTTCTTT.

The chain uses TRBV25-1 and TRBJ2-5, with 7 bases matching TRBD2. The CDR3 extends over 16 amino acids. Germline assignment: CDR1 MGHDK and CDR2 SYGVNS. V lost 3 bases to trimming and J lost 2 bases; unmatched junction nucleotides: 9. The CDR3 bases are TGTGCCAGCAGTGATTGGGAGGGCCTTAGGCAAGAGACCCAGTACTTC. Translated, it gives CASSDWEGLRQETQYF.

This chain joins TRBV27 and TRBJ2-4; D possibly corresponds to TRBD1 (5 bases). The germline gives CDR1 MNHEY, CDR2 SMNVEV (reference sequence). The CDR3 sequence is 12 residues long. V gave up 7 bases and J gave up 13 bases, with 17 bases separating them. CDR3 amino acids: CASNGDSCKQYF. In DNA form, the CDR3 reads TGTGCCAGCAATGGAGACAGCTGCAAACAGTACTTC.

The CDR3 here is CASSCPKCTEAFF. CDR3 DNA sequence: TGTGCCAGCAGTTGTCCTAAGTGTACTGAAGCTTTCTTT. The chain combines TRBV28 with TRBJ1-1; D remains ambiguous. The CDR3 totals 13 residues. Per germline, CDR1 MDHEN and CDR2 SYDVKM. Trimming shortened V by 4 bases and J by 5 bases, and 11 bases separated the two germline ends.

The chain carries TRBV19 and TRBJ1-6; D call uncertain. The CDR3 is made up of 16 amino acids. The germline V and J ends were trimmed by 6 bases and 9 bases, with 21 bases remaining between them. Germline V gene data show CDR1 as LNHDA and CDR2 as SQIVND (reference sequence). CDR3 DNA: TGTGCCAGTAGCGGTGGGATAGGGAGCCGAGCTTCACCCCTCCACTTT. This translates into CASSGGIGSRASPLHF. The variable domain in full, with the rest retrieved from reference TRBV19 and TRBJ1-6, is DGGITQSPKYLFRKEGQNVTLSCEQNLNHDAMYWYRQDPGQGLRLIYYSQIVNDFQKGDIAEGYSVSREKKESFPLTVTSAQKNPTAFYLCASSGGIGSRASPLHFGNGTRLTVT.

In this sample, this clone turned up once. DNA for the CDR3: TGTGCCAGCAGCCGGAGACTCGACAATGAGCAGTTCTTC. Amino acid sequence: CASSRRLDNEQFF. The chain links TRBV4-2 to TRBJ2-1; D not resolved. Germline loops: CDR1 LGHNA, CDR2 YNFKEQ. The V gene lost 4 bases and the J gene lost 5 bases, with 9 bases spanning the gap. The length of the CDR3 is 13 residues.

The chain recombines TRBV5-8 with TRBJ1-5, with 7 bases lining up with TRBD1. Per germline, CDR1 SGHTS and CDR2 YDEGEE. With 2 bases clipped from V and 6 bases from J, the junction kept 8 bases outside the gene matches. The CDR3 extends over 15 amino acids. This CDR3 is CASSFHRGGGQPQHF. The CDR3 nucleotides are TGTGCCAGCAGCTTCCACAGGGGAGGAGGTCAGCCCCAGCATTTT.

The rearrangement uses TRBV30 and TRBJ2-3, with unresolved D. The germline V gene has CDR1 GTSNPN and CDR2 SVGIG (reference sequence). V was trimmed by 5 bases and J by 5 bases, leaving 11 bases between them. The CDR3 runs to 12 residues. The CDR3 loop reads CAWGPGRDTQYF. CDR3 coding DNA: TGTGCCTGGGGGCCAGGAAGAGATACGCAGTATTTT.

The V call is TRBV11-2, the J call TRBJ2-2; 7 bases align to TRBD1. Germline assignment: CDR1 SGHAT and CDR2 FQNNGV. Trimming removed 5 bases from V and 4 bases from J; junction bases left unmatched: 7. The CDR3 is 15 residues long. The CDR3 nucleotides read TGTGCCAGCAGCCCCTGGACAGGCCGCACCGGGGAGCTGTTTTTT. Residues: CASSPWTGRTGELFF. The full variable domain, rest sourced from reference TRBV11-2 and TRBJ2-2, is EAGVAQSPRYKIIEKRQSVAFWCNPISGHATLYWYQQILGQGPKLLIQFQNNGVVDDSQLPKDRFSAERLKGVDSTLKIQPAKLEDSAVYLCASSPWTGRTGELFFGEGSRLTVL.

V and J are TRBV5-5 and TRBJ1-1; D not certain. Germline-derived CDR1 and CDR2 are SGHKS and YYEKEE (reference sequence). The CDR3 has 13 residues. The germline V and J ends were trimmed by 0 bases and 1 base, with 4 bases remaining between them. DNA for the CDR3: TGTGCCAGCAGCTTGGGCAGGAACACTGAAGCTTTCTTT. This translates into CASSLGRNTEAFF.

This clone was counted once. The chain links TRBV11-2 to TRBJ2-1, with a tentative D call TRBD1 (6 bases). CDR1 is SGHAT and CDR2 is FQNNGV in the germline V gene. CDR3 length: 15 residues. Between the trimmed V and J ends, which lost 1 base and 4 bases, there was a span of 11 bases. CDR3 in DNA: TGTGCCAGCAGCTTAGCCGACAGGTTATACAATGAGCAGTTCTTC. Its protein is CASSLADRLYNEQFF. Combining the CDR3 with reference TRBV11-2 and TRBJ2-1 gives the whole variable domain EAGVAQSPRYKIIEKRQSVAFWCNPISGHATLYWYQQILGQGPKLLIQFQNNGVVDDSQLPKDRFSAERLKGVDSTLKIQPAKLEDSAVYLCASSLADRLYNEQFFGPGTRLTVL.

The chain carries TRBV28 and TRBJ1-1, with D uncertain. Trimming cost V 7 bases and J 0 bases, with 12 bases left between them. This CDR3 is built from 14 residues. Germline V CDR1 and CDR2: MDHEN, SYDVKM. CDR3 loop: CASIPGSMNTEAFF. CDR3 in DNA: TGTGCCAGCATCCCCGGGTCTATGAACACTGAAGCTTTCTTT.

The chain links TRBV28 to TRBJ1-1, with 8 nucleotides matching TRBD1. Losses at the gene ends were 4 bases for V and 5 bases for J; bases not matched to a gene: 6. The CDR3 is 14 residues long. Looked up from germline, CDR1 is MDHEN and CDR2 is SYDVKM. The CDR3 spells CASSSAGGGTEAFF. Written as DNA, the CDR3 is TGTGCCAGCAGTTCGGCAGGGGGCGGAACTGAAGCTTTCTTT. The entire variable domain, with the rest obtained from reference TRBV28 and TRBJ1-1, is as follows: DVKVTQSSRYLVKRTGEKVFLECVQDMDHENMFWYRQDPGLGLRLIYFSYDVKMKEKGDIPEGYSVSREKKERFSLILESASTNQTSMYLCASSSAGGGTEAFFGQGTRLTVV.

The chain recombines TRBV18 with TRBJ1-1; possibly TRBD1 for D (6 bases). The CDR3 extends over 16 amino acids. The V gene lost 3 bases and the J gene lost 0 bases, with 14 bases spanning the gap. Germline values: CDR1 KGHSH, CDR2 LQKENI. CDR3 nucleotides: TGTGCCAGCTCACCGGCCGGGACAAACATGAACACTGAAGCTTTCTTT. Its protein is CASSPAGTNMNTEAFF.

The chain links TRBV5-6 to TRBJ2-3, with D unclear. Trimming removed 0 bases at V and 8 bases at J, with 10 bases between. This CDR3 contains 13 residues. Germline assignment: CDR1 SGHDT and CDR2 YYEEEE. CDR3 loop: CASSLGFSGTQYF. CDR3 nucleotide sequence: TGTGCCAGCAGCTTGGGGTTCTCGGGTACGCAGTATTTT.